This TCR beta chain was profiled in a study of cytomegalovirus exposure and HLA in healthy donors. Study-level results: Roughly uniform depth of sequencing across donors was assumed in presence/absence analyses. In vitro checks showed that a few CMV-associated chains really do target CMV antigens. About 180 TCR beta chains were listed as cytomegalovirus-associated. Association of roughly 17,000 TCR beta sequences with HLA alleles was found at 0.05 false discovery rate in a later analysis.

The PCR was carried out with 60 Vbeta primers and 13 Jbeta primers. Here immunoSEQ multiplex PCR was the method, and the copy in TCRdb shows in-frame clones only, minus some. Counted here are under 200,000 clones, roughly 71% occurring once; the ten biggest clones make up approximately 1.6%. Germline V gene data show CDR1 as SEHNR and CDR2 as FQNEAQ (reference sequence). This CDR3 has 15 residues. V was clipped by 2 bases and J by 3 bases, with 14 bases between them. Concerning this clone itself: Its antigen is currently unknown.

The source is a girl between 5 and 17 years old in good health and CMV-seronegative. Sequencing was done on a sample of PBMCs. V gene TRBV7-9 combines with J gene TRBJ2-7, with D tentatively TRBD1 (6 bases). CDR3 amino acids: CASSLLAAGVYEQYF. The CDR3 nucleotides read TGTGCCAGCAGCTTACTGGCAGCAGGGGTCTACGAGCAGTACTTC.